Shown below are 10 T cell receptor beta chains from a single sample sequenced in a study of T cells after yellow fever vaccination. From the 5' RACE reads, TCRdb called clonotypes with MiXCR, one entry per CDR3 protein. The data hold 350,000 to 450,000 distinct CDR3 sequences, with under 20% observed a single time. The sample here was PBMCs, taken before the yellow fever booster vaccination. These TCRs come from a man between 18 and 35 years old who received the YFV17D yellow fever vaccine.

In its sample, this clonotype was seen a few times. This chain connects TRBV20-1 to TRBJ2-7; maybe TRBD1 (5 bases). Germline V CDR1 and CDR2: DFQATT, SNEGSKA (reference sequence). Trimming left V 2 bases short and J 4 bases short, with 12 bases between. The CDR3 is 13 residues long. CDR3 region: CSARRGEEYEQYV. The CDR3, as DNA: TGCAGTGCTAGAAGGGGTGAAGAGTACGAGCAGTACGTC.

This clonotype was observed many times. The chain carries TRBV5-6 and TRBJ2-1; D ambiguous. V was shortened by 1 base and J by 1 base, with 6 bases between the two germline ends. Germline CDR1 and CDR2: SGHDT and YYEEEE. The CDR3 is made up of 14 amino acids. As DNA, the CDR3 is TGTGCCAGCAGCTTGATGACGTCCTACAATGAGCAGTTCTTC. Translation: CASSLMTSYNEQFF.

This clonotype was recorded a few times. This chain uses TRBV29-1 with TRBJ1-1; D unclear. Deletions cut 7 bases from V and 1 base from J, with 7 bases between. This CDR3 region has 11 residues. Germline V gene lookup returns CDR1 SQVTM and CDR2 ANQGSEA. CDR3 amino acids: CSAMGNTEAFF. In DNA, the CDR3 is TGCAGCGCTATGGGGAACACTGAAGCTTTCTTT.

The V gene is TRBV7-9, the J gene TRBJ2-1; a weak D match, TRBD2 (5 bases). Per the germline V gene, CDR1 is SEHNR and CDR2 is FQNEAQ (reference sequence). The CDR3 runs 15 residues. V lost 5 bases and J 5 bases, leaving 16 bases between the germline ends. The CDR3: CASSPPLERNNEQFF. The CDR3 nucleotides are TGTGCCAGCAGCCCCCCCCTGGAGCGGAACAATGAGCAGTTCTTC.

This clonotype occurred many times. The junction and the germline gene differ at one end; a read error may be behind it. The rearrangement links TRBV7-7 to TRBJ2-1; a weak D match, TRBD1 (6 bases). Germline-derived CDR1 and CDR2 are SSHAT and FNYEAQ (reference sequence). This CDR3 has 14 amino acids. The CDR3 sequence is CASSSGQTSNEQFF. The DNA of the CDR3 is TGTGCTAGCAGCTCTGGACAGACCAGCAATGAGCAGTTCTTC.

The genes are TRBV7-2 and TRBJ2-5; 9 bases match TRBD2. The CDR3 consists of 16 residues. J lost 5 bases, V lost 1 base, and 8 bases had no gene match. Germline CDR1 SGHTA, CDR2 FQGNSA. The CDR3 DNA reads TGTGCCAGCAGCTTAGTGGCGGGGGGGCTAGGGGAGACCCAGTACTTC. It codes for CASSLVAGGLGETQYF.

This clonotype was observed a few times. The chain has TRBV7-2 and TRBJ2-1, with 7 bases matching TRBD1. Unmatched junction bases numbered 6, after V lost 4 bases and J lost 6 bases. This CDR3 contains 14 residues. Germline lookup yields CDR1 SGHTA and CDR2 FQGNSA. The CDR3 region has the DNA TGTGCCAGCAGCTACCCGGGACAGCTCAATGAGCAGTTCTTC. It is translated as CASSYPGQLNEQFF. The full variable domain, with the rest looked up from reference TRBV7-2 and TRBJ2-1, is GAGVSQSPSNKVTEKGKDVELRCDPISGHTALYWYRQSLGQGLEFLIYFQGNSAPDKSGLPSDRFSAERTGGSVSTLTIQRTQQEDSAVYLCASSYPGQLNEQFFGPGTRLTVL.

The chain couples TRBV5-1 to TRBJ2-2, with 9 positions matching TRBD1. The CDR3 spans 17 residues. Looked up from germline, CDR1 is SGHRS and CDR2 is YFSETQ. J gave up 4 bases and V 4 bases, and 11 bases lay outside the gene matches. The CDR3 DNA reads TGCGCCAGCAGCCCTCCGGGACAGGGCTCCGGCACCGGGGAGCTGTTTTTT. Amino acids: CASSPPGQGSGTGELFF.

The table lists this clonotype with a few counts. The J gene is TRBJ2-1, the V gene TRBV24-1; D uncertain. There are 12 residues in the CDR3. Germline CDR1 and CDR2: KGHDR and SFDVKD. V lost 4 bases, J lost 9 bases, and 9 bases lay in between. DNA for the CDR3: TGTGCCACCAGTGACCCCGGCAGTGAGCAGTTCTTC. Amino acids: CATSDPGSEQFF.

Only a few counts were recorded for this clonotype. The V and J genes are TRBV5-1 and TRBJ2-5; possible D gene TRBD2, 7 bases. CDR1 is SGHRS and CDR2 is YFSETQ in the germline V gene. The CDR3 is made up of 15 amino acids. V lost 5 bases, J lost 2 bases, and 16 bases lay in between. The CDR3 reads CASSSNGGLQETQYF. The CDR3 coding sequence is TGCGCCAGCAGTTCGAACGGGGGGCTACAAGAGACCCAGTACTTC. Full variable domain (missing parts from reference TRBV5-1 and TRBJ2-5): KAGVTQTPRYLIKTRGQQVTLSCSPISGHRSVSWYQQTPGQGLQFLFEYFSETQRNKGNFPGRFSGRQFSNSRSEMNVSTLELGDSALYLCASSSNGGLQETQYFGPGTRLLVL.